The 22 T cell receptor beta chains below were found in one sample sequenced in a study of blood T cell repertoires in COVID-19. Produced via immunoSEQ multiplex PCR; TCRdb's table is partial and in-frame only. The table lists 100,000 to 120,000 clones, approximately 81% of them singletons. Sequenced sample: peripheral blood. The receptors come from a man aged 45-65 years with acute or convalescent COVID-19.

The V and J genes are TRBV2 and TRBJ1-5; 7 nucleotides match TRBD1. Germline trimming cut 6 bases from V and 3 bases from J; bases unmatched to any gene: 5. The CDR3 has 14 amino acids. Germline CDR1 is SNHLY and CDR2 is FYNNEI. CDR3 DNA sequence: TGTGCCAGCAGACCCGACAGGGACAATCAGCCCCAGCATTTT. Translated: CASRPDRDNQPQHF.

The chain has TRBV19 and TRBJ1-5; D gene uncertain. V gave up 1 base and J gave up 5 bases, with 18 bases separating them. CDR1 and CDR2 from the germline V gene are LNHDA and SQIVND (reference sequence). There are 17 residues in the CDR3. The DNA of the CDR3 is TGTGCCAGTAGTATAGTGCTACTTCGCGGCAGTCATCAGCCCCAGCATTTT. Its protein is CASSIVLLRGSHQPQHF.

J is TRBJ2-7 and V is TRBV10-3; TRBD1 agrees at 8 bases. Germline CDR1 ENHRY, CDR2 SYGVKD. With 8 bases clipped from V and 7 bases from J, the junction kept 7 bases outside the gene matches. The CDR3 totals 12 residues. The CDR3 region has the DNA TGTGCCATCCAAGGACAGGGCAGAGAGCAGTACTTC. It is translated as CAIQGQGREQYF.

This clone was seen only a few times. CDR3 sequence reads: CASSRRGEQYF. The CDR3 DNA is TGTGCCAGCAGCCGGAGGGGCGAGCAGTACTTC. The genes are TRBV11-2 and TRBJ2-7; a possible D gene is TRBD2 (6 bases). Germline V gene lookup returns CDR1 SGHAT and CDR2 FQNNGV. The germline V and J ends were trimmed by 5 bases and 6 bases, with 8 bases remaining between them. The CDR3 loop spans 11 amino acids.

V is TRBV28 and J is TRBJ1-2; 8 positions match TRBD1. Germline loops: CDR1 MDHEN, CDR2 SYDVKM. The CDR3 has 15 amino acids. J gave up 2 bases and V 8 bases, and 10 bases lay outside the gene matches. CDR3: CASWKDRGKNYGYTF. The CDR3 nucleotides read TGTGCCAGCTGGAAAGACAGGGGCAAGAACTATGGCTACACCTTC.

The chain employs TRBV10-3 and TRBJ1-5; D ambiguous. This CDR3 is built from 16 residues. Germline values: CDR1 ENHRY, CDR2 SYGVKD. Trimming took off 1 base at V and 3 bases at J, with 13 bases between the two ends. CDR3 residues: CAISEFTATPNQPQHF. CDR3 in DNA: TGTGCCATCAGTGAGTTTACAGCTACCCCCAATCAGCCCCAGCATTTT.

The table lists this clone with a count of one. The chain is built from TRBV7-3 and TRBJ1-1; perhaps TRBD1 as D (6 bases). V was shortened by 0 bases and J by 4 bases, with 9 bases between the two germline ends. Germline V gene lookup returns CDR1 SGHTA and CDR2 FQGTGA. The CDR3 totals 14 residues. DNA of the CDR3: TGTGCCAGCAGCTTAACTAGCAGGGGCACTGAAGCTTTCTTT. Residues: CASSLTSRGTEAFF.

This chain connects TRBV19 to TRBJ1-2; perhaps TRBD1 as D (6 bases). The length of the CDR3 is 16 residues. Germline V CDR1 and CDR2: LNHDA, SQIVND (reference sequence). Trimming took off 3 bases at V and 2 bases at J, with 16 bases between the two ends. As DNA, the CDR3 is TGTGCCAGTAGTATGAGGCCCGACAGGCGGAACTATGGCTACACCTTC. Translating gives CASSMRPDRRNYGYTF. Variable domain in full (rest from reference TRBV19 and TRBJ1-2): DGGITQSPKYLFRKEGQNVTLSCEQNLNHDAMYWYRQDPGQGLRLIYYSQIVNDFQKGDIAEGYSVSREKKESFPLTVTSAQKNPTAFYLCASSMRPDRRNYGYTFGSGTRLTVV.

The rearrangement links TRBV4-2 to TRBJ2-1; 9 nucleotides align to TRBD2. Germline CDR1 LGHNA, CDR2 YNFKEQ. CDR3 length: 17 residues. The V segment lost 3 bases and the J segment 3 bases; nucleotides outside the gene matches: 9. The CDR3 spells CASSHVSAGGLYNEQFF. The DNA of the CDR3 is TGTGCCAGCAGCCATGTATCTGCGGGGGGGCTCTACAATGAGCAGTTCTTC.

This chain connects TRBV11-2 to TRBJ1-2, with a possible D match to TRBD1 (5 bases). This CDR3 has 16 amino acids. V lost 1 base and J lost 5, with 17 bases in between. Germline CDR1 SGHAT, CDR2 FQNNGV. CDR3 loop: CASSLGPGTSRYGYTF. The CDR3 region has the DNA TGTGCCAGCAGCTTAGGACCAGGGACTTCCCGATATGGCTACACCTTC.

V and J are TRBV6-6 and TRBJ1-2; TRBD1 agrees at 7 bases. V lost 7 bases to trimming and J lost 4 bases; unmatched junction nucleotides: 12. CDR3 length equals 15 residues. The germline V gene has CDR1 MNHNY and CDR2 SVGAGI (reference sequence). This CDR3 is CASNSLGQTLYGYTF. The CDR3 DNA sequence: TGTGCCAGCAATTCTCTGGGACAGACACTCTATGGCTACACCTTC.

The gene calls are TRBV30 and TRBJ1-3, with 7 bases that match TRBD1. This CDR3 is 15 amino acids long. Germline V gene lookup returns CDR1 GTSNPN and CDR2 SVGIG (reference sequence). Unmatched junction bases numbered 6, after V lost 0 bases and J lost 4 bases. The CDR3 is CAWSVRDRGGNTIYF. DNA of the CDR3: TGTGCCTGGAGTGTTAGGGACAGAGGGGGAAACACCATATATTTT.

V usage is TRBV7-3 and J usage is TRBJ2-5, with 7 bases fitting TRBD2. There are 13 residues in the CDR3. Germline values: CDR1 SGHTA, CDR2 FQGTGA. After removal of 2 bases from V and 7 bases from J, the junction contained 4 bases not matched to a gene. The CDR3 coding sequence is TGTGCCAGCAGCTTACGCGGCGGGGGGACCCAGTACTTC. Translation: CASSLRGGGTQYF. The full variable domain, rest sourced from reference TRBV7-3 and TRBJ2-5, is GAGVSQTPSNKVTEKGKYVELRCDPISGHTALYWYRQSLGQGPEFLIYFQGTGAADDSGLPNDRFFAVRPEGSVSTLKIQRTERGDSAVYLCASSLRGGGTQYFGPGTRLLVL.

V is TRBV19 and J is TRBJ2-5; TRBD2 matches 15 bases. Per germline, CDR1 LNHDA and CDR2 SQIVND (reference sequence). The CDR3 covers 17 residues. V was clipped by 2 bases and J by 2 bases; unmatched bases: 3. CDR3 sequence reads: CASSIHGLAGGQETQYF. The CDR3 DNA reads TGTGCCAGTAGTATACACGGACTAGCGGGGGGGCAAGAGACCCAGTACTTC.

The V call is TRBV30, the J call TRBJ1-1, with D perhaps TRBD1 (6 bases). Per the germline V gene, CDR1 is GTSNPN and CDR2 is SVGIG (reference sequence). The CDR3 extends over 12 amino acids. V was clipped by 8 bases and J by 3 bases, with 13 bases between them. The CDR3 nucleotides read TGTGCCCGAAAGGACAGTTACACTGAAGCTTTCTTT. This translates into CARKDSYTEAFF.

The V and J genes are TRBV3-1 (or the pseudogene TRBV3-2) and TRBJ1-6; D ambiguous. Trimming removed 4 bases from V and 7 bases from J, with 8 bases in between. Per germline, CDR1 LGHDT and CDR2 YNNKEL (reference sequence). This CDR3 region has 13 residues. DNA for the CDR3: TGTGCCAGCAGCCCGGCACAGAATTCACCCCTCCACTTT. Translated, it gives CASSPAQNSPLHF.

This clone has just one count. V usage is TRBV28 and J usage is TRBJ2-5; 14 bases are a match to TRBD2. The germline CDR1 and CDR2 sequences are MDHEN and SYDVKM. The CDR3 contains 16 residues. With 8 bases clipped from V and 4 bases from J, the junction kept 9 bases outside the gene matches. The CDR3 here is CASHGLAGGRGETQYF. The CDR3 DNA reads as TGTGCCAGCCACGGACTAGCGGGGGGCCGGGGAGAGACCCAGTACTTC.

The chain links TRBV19 to TRBJ1-4; D perhaps matches TRBD1 (5 bases). Germline values: CDR1 LNHDA, CDR2 SQIVND (reference sequence). The ends were cut back, 4 bases at V and 4 bases at J, with 13 bases in the middle. The CDR3 runs 15 residues. DNA for the CDR3: TGTGCCAGTAGTAAAGGAGGGGTCGTTAATGAAAAACTGTTTTTT. This gives the protein CASSKGGVVNEKLFF.

The gene calls are TRBV5-1 and TRBJ2-2, with 13 bases identical to TRBD2. J lost 7 bases, V lost 4 bases, and 7 bases had no gene match. There are 16 residues in the CDR3. Per germline, CDR1 SGHRS and CDR2 YFSETQ. DNA of the CDR3: TGCGCCAGCAGCCATACTAGCGGGGGGGCCTTCGGGGAGCTGTTTTTT. Translation: CASSHTSGGAFGELFF.

The genes are TRBV7-9 and TRBJ2-7; 7 bases align to TRBD1. J lost 5 bases, V lost 4 bases, and 5 bases had no gene match. This CDR3 has 13 residues. Germline V gives CDR1 SEHNR, CDR2 FQNEAQ (reference sequence). The CDR3 spells CASSSDRADEQYF. The DNA of the CDR3 is TGTGCCAGCAGCTCCGACAGGGCCGACGAGCAGTACTTC.

The V and J genes are TRBV5-4 and TRBJ2-4; 12 nucleotides match TRBD2. Trimming at V came to 4 bases and at J to 0 bases, leaving 5 bases not matched to a gene. CDR3 length: 17 residues. The germline V gene encodes CDR1 SGHNT and CDR2 YYREEE (reference sequence). The CDR3 DNA is TGTGCCAGCAGCCGCTCTAGCGGGGGGGTAGCCAAAAACATTCAGTACTTC. This gives the protein CASSRSSGGVAKNIQYF.

J is TRBJ2-2 and V is TRBV5-6; D gene unclear. The V gene lost 1 base and the J gene lost 5 bases, with 3 bases spanning the gap. The V gene's germline CDR1 is SGHDT and CDR2 YYEEEE. There are 12 residues in the CDR3. This chain's CDR3 is CASSLPTGELFF. CDR3 bases: TGTGCCAGCAGCTTGCCTACCGGGGAGCTGTTTTTT.